This TCR beta chain was profiled in a study of identical twins. General study findings and limits: A cross-sectional statistical analysis, not follow-up of the same donors, supported the conclusions.

Trimming cost V 0 bases and J 0 bases; bases outside gene matches: 6. Germline CDR1 reads MNHEY; CDR2 reads SVGAGI. The CDR3 contains 19 residues. Concerning this clonotype itself: Its target is unknown.

cDNA molecules carried unique molecular identifiers, and template switching added a universal primer site. TCRdb ran MiXCR on the 5' RACE reads and lists one entry per CDR3 protein. The repertoire includes approximately 680,000 distinct CDR3 sequences, around 7.4% of them detected once, and 1.6% sits in the top ten. The sample was also linked to a second study, of yellow fever vaccine responses in identical twins.

This receptor was identified in a woman younger than 30 in good health. The chain joins TRBV6-5 to TRBJ2-3; TRBD2 aligns across 13 bases. Sample: PBMCs. In DNA form, the CDR3 reads TGTGCCAGCAGTTACTCGACTAGCGGGGGGACGACTAGCACAGATACGCAGTATTTT. Its translation: CASSYSTSGGTTSTDTQYF.